The rows below give T cell receptor beta chains drawn from one sample of a study of human T cells and chemical hapten exposure. TCRdb itself ran the RACE reads through MiXCR, one entry per CDR3 protein. The table has around 76,000 distinct CDR3 sequences, 12% seen once. Sample: whole blood, taken in connection with sensitization to the hapten diphenylcyclopropenone (DPC). The receptor set was obtained from a woman in her fifties or sixties with alopecia areata. Some clones in this sample may be carry-over from other donors' samples. CDR3s include the opening cysteine and the closing phenylalanine or tryptophan. A D gene is named only where the DNA matches it firmly. Not every row has a clone size; where given, it reads once, few, many or a size class.

>.|TRBJ2-7|TRBV7-8|.
TGTGCCAGCAGCCCCGAATCCAACAGGGACGAGCAGTACTTC
CASSPESNRDEQYF
>TRBD2|TRBJ2-1|TRBV7-9|many
TGTGCCAGCAGCTTAATGGGACTAGCGACGGATGAGCAGTTCTTC
CASSLMGLATDEQFF
>.|TRBJ2-1|TRBV20-1|.
TGCAGTGCTAGAGAACCCCCCAATGAGCAGTTCTTC
CSAREPPNEQFF
>TRBD1|TRBJ2-3|TRBV19|few
TGTGCCAGTAGCGACACAGGGGTAAGCACAGATACGCAGTATTTT
CASSDTGVSTDTQYF
>.|TRBJ2-2|TRBV10-3|.
TGTGCCATCACCCTCACCGGGGAGCTGTTTTTT
CAITLTGELFF
>.|TRBJ1-1|TRBV20-1|few
TGCAGTGCTAGGCGGGGGGGGAGTAGCTACACTGAAGCTTTCTTT
CSARRGGSSYTEAFF
>.|TRBJ1-6|TRBV7-6|.
TGTGCCAGCAGCTTAGACGGCGCGTTAGATTCACCCCTCCACTTT
CASSLDGALDSPLHF
>TRBD2|TRBJ2-7|TRBV20-1|.
TGCAGTGCCCAGGGGGCTAGCGGGGGTTACGAGCAGTACTTC
CSAQGASGGYEQYF
>.|TRBJ2-1|TRBV20-1|few
TGCAGTGCTAGAGTATGGGACTACAATGAGCAGTTCTTC
CSARVWDYNEQFF
>TRBD1|TRBJ1-6|TRBV20-1|.
TGCAGTGCTGCCGGGACAGGGGGCTCTAGTAATTCACCCCTCCACTTT
CSAAGTGGSSNSPLHF
>.|TRBJ2-1|TRBV3-1|few
TGTGCCAGCACCGGACAGAACTACAATGAGCAGTTCTTC
CASTGQNYNEQFF
>.|TRBJ1-5|TRBV2|few
TGTGCCAGCATTGGACAGTTTGAGGGGAATCAGCCCCAGCATTTT
CASIGQFEGNQPQHF
>TRBD1|TRBJ2-1|TRBV28|.
TGTGCCAGCAGTCCATCCGGGACAGGGGACAATGAGCAGTTCTTC
CASSPSGTGDNEQFF
>.|TRBJ2-1|TRBV24-1|many
TGTGCCACCAGTGCTACACCCCCGTCCCCCGACAATGAGCAGTTCTTC
CATSATPPSPDNEQFF
>.|TRBJ2-6|TRBV7-8|.
TGTGCCAGCAGCTCACGGGCCGGACCTGGGGCCAACGTCCTGACTTTC
CASSSRAGPGANVLTF
>.|TRBJ2-7|TRBV7-8|many
TGTGCCAGCAGCGACGCAGGGTACGAGCAGTACTTC
CASSDAGYEQYF
>TRBD2|TRBJ2-3|TRBV20-1|.
TGCAGTGCTAGAGGAGCGGGGCGCTTCACAGATACGCAGTATTTT
CSARGAGRFTDTQYF
>.|TRBJ2-6|TRBV10-1|.
TGCGCCAGCAGTTCCGCAGTGGCTGGGGCCAACGTCCTGACTTTC
CASSSAVAGANVLTF
>.|TRBJ1-2|TRBV20-1|.
TGCAGTGCCCCCCCGGACGGCTATGGCTACACCTTC
CSAPPDGYGYTF
>.|TRBJ2-3|TRBV20-1|.
TGCAGTGCTAACCTCCCGACGTCAGATACGCAGTATTTT
CSANLPTSDTQYF
>TRBD2|TRBJ2-3|TRBV5-6|.
TGTGCCAGCAGCACTGGGACTAGCGGAAACACAGATACGCAGTATTTT
CASSTGTSGNTDTQYF
>.|TRBJ2-1|TRBV7-2|many
TGTGCCAGCAGCTTAGTTTCCCGGGCAGGGGTCAATGAGCAGTTCTTC
CASSLVSRAGVNEQFF
>.|TRBJ2-7|TRBV18|.
TGTGCCAGCTCACCAGAAGGGTACGAGCAGTACTTC
CASSPEGYEQYF
>.|TRBJ1-1|TRBV30|.
TGTGCCTGGAGTGTACAACCGACCCAAGCTTTCTTT
CAWSVQPTQAFF
>.|TRBJ2-3|TRBV6-6|.
TGTGCCAGCAGGACAAGCACAAATACGCAGTATTTT
CASRTSTNTQYF
>TRBD2|TRBJ2-3|TRBV11-2|.
TGTGCCAGCAGCACCTACTTACCTGTCGGGGGGGGCCGGGGCACAGATACGCAGTATTTT
CASSTYLPVGGGRGTDTQYF
>.|TRBJ2-2|TRBV29-1|few
TGCAGCGTAACCTCAAACACAGGACTGAACACCGGGGAGCTGTTTTTT
CSVTSNTGLNTGELFF
>TRBD1|TRBJ1-6|TRBV29-1|.
TGCAGCGTGGGACAGGCTAGCGGTTCACCCCTCCACTTT
CSVGQASGSPLHF
>.|TRBJ1-4|TRBV10-1|.
TGCGCCAGCAGTGAGTCACCGGGACGCCCAACTAATGAAAAACTGTTTTTT
CASSESPGRPTNEKLFF
>.|TRBJ2-5|TRBV27|many
TGTGCCAGCAACCCATCATGGGGACTGGGAGAGACCCAGTACTTC
CASNPSWGLGETQYF
>TRBD1|TRBJ2-7|TRBV7-9|.
TGTGCCAGCAGCCATAAAAAGACAGGGGACGAGCAGTACTTC
CASSHKKTGDEQYF
>TRBD2|TRBJ2-5|TRBV5-1|.
TGCGCCAGCAGCGGAAGACTAGCGGGGACAGAGACCCAGTACTTC
CASSGRLAGTETQYF
>TRBD2|TRBJ2-7|TRBV18|few
TGTGCCAGCTCACCACCGTCCAGCGGGGGTTACGAGCAGTACTTC
CASSPPSSGGYEQYF
>TRBD1|TRBJ2-5|TRBV9|.
TGTGCCAGCAGCCCTCAGACAGGGGTTTCTGGACAACGGACCCAGTACTTC
CASSPQTGVSGQRTQYF
>.|TRBJ1-5|TRBV12-3/TRBV12-4|many
TGTGCCAGCAGTTTAGGGACGGGTAGCAATCAGCCCCAGCATTTT
CASSLGTGSNQPQHF
>TRBD1|TRBJ1-4|TRBV18|.
TGTGCCAGCTCACCACGACAGGGAGGTGATGAAAAACTGTTTTTT
CASSPRQGGDEKLFF
>.|TRBJ2-3|TRBV12-5|.
TGTGCTAGTGTTTTGCCGGGAGATACGCAGTATTTT
CASVLPGDTQYF
>TRBD1|TRBJ2-7|TRBV5-1|many
TGCGCCAGCAGCTTGGACCCGGCAGGGGGACCCCAGTACTTC
CASSLDPAGGPQYF
>.|TRBJ2-6|TRBV18|few
TGTGCCAGCTCACCGTCAGGCTCTGGGGCCAACGTCCTGACTTTC
CASSPSGSGANVLTF
>.|TRBJ1-2|TRBV18|many
TGTGCCAGCTCACCAGTTACAAGGGGATCGGAGTATGGCTACACCTTC
CASSPVTRGSEYGYTF
>TRBD2|TRBJ2-3|TRBV5-1|.
TGCGCCAGCAGCTTGGCCCCGAGCGGGGCCACAGATACGCAGTATTTT
CASSLAPSGATDTQYF
>TRBD1|TRBJ1-2|TRBV12-3/TRBV12-4|many
TGTGCCAGCAGGGGGACAGGAGACTATGGCTACACCTTC
CASRGTGDYGYTF